One and the same sample provided the 20 T cell receptor beta chains below, sequenced in a study of human T cells and chemical hapten exposure (dated by TCRdb to 2020 to 2022). Libraries were prepared through RACE. TCRdb lists the instrument as NextSeq 500. TCRdb reanalyzed the raw reads on its own, using fastp at Q25 for trimming and MiXCR for clone calling, and kept in-frame beta chains. CDR3 protein duplicates are merged, each entry listing the most common genes and DNA. This sample gives about 380,000 distinct CDR3 sequences in total; about 4.4% of them show up just once. The ten top clones hold 2% to 2.5% of the sample. The time point label for this specimen denotes: patch test 1, 2 weeks after DPC sensitization. The treatment or condition label, as the study defines it: therapeutic diphenylcyclopropenone sensitization with weekly scalp DPC. Sequencing used whole blood, obtained in connection with sensitization to the hapten diphenylcyclopropenone (DPC). These receptors were collected from a woman between 45 and 65 years old with alopecia areata. Some clones in this sample may be carry-over from other donors' samples.

This clonotype was observed many times. The chain combines TRBV7-2 with TRBJ2-7, with TRBD1 matching 9 bases. Germline V gene data show CDR1 as SGHTA and CDR2 as FQGNSA. The V gene end was trimmed by 5 bases and the J gene end by 2 bases; junction bases not matched to a gene: 7. This CDR3 has 15 residues. The CDR3 sequence is CASSKDRGDTYEQYF. The CDR3, as DNA: TGTGCCAGCAGCAAGGACAGGGGCGATACCTACGAGCAGTACTTC.

At least ten counts were recorded for this clonotype. The genes are TRBV6-5 and TRBJ2-3, with D maybe TRBD1 (5 bases). The V gene lost 2 bases and the J gene lost 5 bases, with 11 bases spanning the gap. There are 14 residues in the CDR3. Germline V CDR1 and CDR2: MNHEY, SVGAGI. CDR3 region: CASSYNIRGDTQYF. The CDR3 nucleotides are TGTGCCAGCAGTTACAACATTAGGGGAGATACGCAGTATTTT.

This clonotype was observed at least ten times. This chain connects TRBV12-3 or TRBV12-4 to TRBJ2-1, with D possibly matching TRBD2 (6 bases). The CDR3 loop spans 15 amino acids. V was shortened by 8 bases and J by 1 base, with 15 bases between the two germline ends. CDR3 loop: CASVPRGKSYNEQFF. The DNA for the CDR3 is TGTGCCAGCGTACCCCGGGGGAAGTCCTACAATGAGCAGTTCTTC.

This clonotype appeared many times. The J gene is TRBJ1-1, the V gene TRBV24-1; D is undetermined. The CDR3 runs to 12 residues. V lost 4 bases, J lost 3 bases, and 5 bases lay in between. Germline loops: CDR1 KGHDR, CDR2 SFDVKD. CDR3 sequence: CATSDQDTEAFF. The CDR3 DNA reads as TGTGCCACCAGTGACCAGGACACTGAAGCTTTCTTT.

The chain has TRBV2 and TRBJ2-5, with D perhaps matching TRBD1 (6 bases). Germline loops: CDR1 SNHLY, CDR2 FYNNEI. Trimming cost V 6 bases and J 2 bases, with 16 bases left between them. CDR3 length: 15 amino acids. The CDR3, as DNA: TGTGCCAGCAGCGTCCTACAGGGCCCTCAAGAGACCCAGTACTTC. Its translation is CASSVLQGPQETQYF.

The V call is TRBV3-1, the J call TRBJ2-3; D call uncertain. Germline V gene lookup returns CDR1 LGHDT and CDR2 YNNKEL (reference sequence). V lost 6 bases to trimming and J lost 4 bases, with 11 bases between them. CDR3 length: 13 amino acids. The DNA for the CDR3 is TGTGCCAGCAGTCCTATTTTCGCAGATACGCAGTATTTT. Protein product: CASSPIFADTQYF.

This clonotype turned up a few times. The chain recombines TRBV6-5 with TRBJ2-6, with D possibly matching TRBD1 (6 bases). Germline values: CDR1 MNHEY, CDR2 SVGAGI. The V gene lost 5 bases and the J gene lost 0 bases, with 14 bases spanning the gap. The CDR3 contains 17 residues. DNA of the CDR3: TGTGCCAGCAGTCCATGGGACACTCCCTCTGGGGCCAACGTCCTGACTTTC. This gives the protein CASSPWDTPSGANVLTF.

This clonotype has at least ten counts. The gene calls are TRBV7-9 and TRBJ1-2; perhaps TRBD1 as D (5 bases). The CDR3 runs 16 residues. Germline CDR1 and CDR2: SEHNR and FQNEAQ (reference sequence). The V and J ends lost 5 bases and 2 bases respectively, with 18 bases between them. The CDR3, as DNA: TGTGCCAGCAGCGGCGGGAACAGGACCAGCAACTATGGCTACACCTTC. Residues: CASSGGNRTSNYGYTF.

This clonotype was found many times. The chain has TRBV20-1 and TRBJ1-2; TRBD1 matches 7 bases. Germline assignment: CDR1 DFQATT and CDR2 SNEGSKA (reference sequence). With V trimmed by 2 bases and J by 4 bases, 7 bases remained unmatched. This CDR3 is built from 14 residues. The CDR3 nucleotides are TGCAGTGCTAGAACATCCGGGACAGTCTATGGCTACACCTTC. Translation gives CSARTSGTVYGYTF.

There are many counts of this clonotype. In DNA form, the CDR3 reads TGTGCCAGCAGCCTAGGGGGGTTGGCGTCCAGCCGCACAGATACGCAGTATTTT. Translation: CASSLGGLASSRTDTQYF. J is TRBJ2-3 and V is TRBV27, with D tentatively TRBD1 or TRBD2 (6 bases each). Per the germline V gene, CDR1 is MNHEY and CDR2 is SMNVEV (reference sequence). CDR3 size: 18 residues. Trimming stripped 6 bases from V and 1 base from J, with 23 bases between.

This clonotype appeared many times. The CDR3 is CASSELPTWADYGYTF. The DNA of the CDR3 is TGTGCCAGCAGTGAATTGCCCACTTGGGCCGACTATGGCTACACCTTC. This chain uses TRBV6-1 with TRBJ1-2; D unresolved. The germline V gene has CDR1 MNHNS and CDR2 SASEGT. CDR3 length: 16 amino acids. Trimming took 2 bases from V and 3 from J, leaving 16 bases between them.

This clonotype was detected ten times or more. The V call is TRBV20-1, the J call TRBJ2-1; TRBD2 matches 10 bases. The germline CDR1 and CDR2 sequences are DFQATT and SNEGSKA (reference sequence). The CDR3 loop spans 15 amino acids. The trim removed 0 bases at V and 10 bases at J, leaving 9 bases unmatched. The CDR3 sequence: CSARDLGSGRNEQFF. As DNA, the CDR3 is TGCAGTGCTAGAGATCTTGGTAGCGGGAGGAACGAGCAGTTCTTC.

This clonotype was recorded many times. The genes are TRBV5-5 and TRBJ2-1; 13 nucleotides match TRBD2. J lost 9 bases, V lost 0 bases, and 6 bases had no gene match. The CDR3 contains 16 residues. Germline CDR1 reads SGHKS; CDR2 reads YYEKEE (reference sequence). The CDR3 bases are TGTGCCAGCAGCTTGGTGAAACTAGCGGGAGGGACTGAGCAGTTCTTC. Its translation: CASSLVKLAGGTEQFF.

This clonotype was detected only a few times. V is TRBV7-7 and J is TRBJ2-5; TRBD2 agrees at 7 bases. Germline CDR1 SSHAT, CDR2 FNYEAQ (reference sequence). V lost 5 bases, J lost 5 bases, and 8 bases stayed unmatched. The CDR3 extends over 14 amino acids. This CDR3 reads CASSRSGTMETQYF. Here the CDR3 DNA reads TGTGCCAGCAGCCGCAGCGGGACCATGGAGACCCAGTACTTC.

This clonotype was recorded many times. This CDR3 is CASSGPLSYEQYF. The CDR3 coding sequence is TGTGCCAGCAGTGGACCTCTCTCCTACGAGCAGTACTTC. This chain joins TRBV25-1 and TRBJ2-7; D unclear. This CDR3 has 13 amino acids. Germline V CDR1 and CDR2: MGHDK, SYGVNS. Trimming cost V 4 bases and J 0 bases, with 7 bases left between them.

This clonotype was found a few times. The chain links TRBV5-4 to TRBJ2-1; 13 bases line up with TRBD2. This CDR3 contains 15 residues. Trimming cost V 3 bases and J 7 bases; bases outside gene matches: 4. The V gene's germline CDR1 is SGHNT and CDR2 YYREEE (reference sequence). CDR3 DNA: TGTGCCAGCAGCTCGAGGACTAGCGGGAGAAATGAGCAGTTCTTC. Amino acids: CASSSRTSGRNEQFF.

Ten or more counts support this clonotype. The chain joins TRBV28 to TRBJ2-7, with TRBD1 as a possible D gene (6 bases). This CDR3 is 17 amino acids long. The V and J ends lost 6 bases and 0 bases respectively, with 21 bases between them. Per the germline V gene, CDR1 is MDHEN and CDR2 is SYDVKM. The CDR3 region is CASSFRNRAPSSYEQYF. Written as DNA, the CDR3 is TGTGCCAGCAGCTTTCGGAACAGGGCCCCGAGCTCCTACGAGCAGTACTTC.

This clonotype was seen repeatedly, ten times or more. CDR3 in DNA: TGTGCCAGCAGTCTCCCCCCTAGCGGGAGGACAGATACGCAGTATTTT. Protein product: CASSLPPSGRTDTQYF. The V call is TRBV28, the J call TRBJ2-3, with 11 bases fitting TRBD2. Germline values: CDR1 MDHEN, CDR2 SYDVKM. Trimming cost V 5 bases and J 3 bases; bases outside gene matches: 7. The CDR3 contains 16 residues.

The chain's CDR3 is CASSQGAGGAQYF. The CDR3 coding sequence is TGTGCCAGCAGCCAAGGTGCCGGGGGGGCCCAGTACTTC. The chain combines TRBV14 with TRBJ2-5; TRBD2 matches 8 bases. Germline V CDR1 and CDR2: SGHDN, FVKESK. CDR3 size: 13 residues. V shed 1 base and J 9 bases; nucleotides not matched to a gene: 4.

This clonotype was seen ten or more times. The chain links TRBV12-3 or TRBV12-4 to TRBJ1-1, with D tentatively TRBD1 (5 bases). This CDR3 contains 12 residues. Trimming shortened V by 4 bases and J by 7 bases, and 10 bases separated the two germline ends. This chain's CDR3 is CASSSGASEAFF. CDR3 DNA sequence: TGTGCCAGCAGTTCTGGGGCCAGTGAAGCTTTCTTT.